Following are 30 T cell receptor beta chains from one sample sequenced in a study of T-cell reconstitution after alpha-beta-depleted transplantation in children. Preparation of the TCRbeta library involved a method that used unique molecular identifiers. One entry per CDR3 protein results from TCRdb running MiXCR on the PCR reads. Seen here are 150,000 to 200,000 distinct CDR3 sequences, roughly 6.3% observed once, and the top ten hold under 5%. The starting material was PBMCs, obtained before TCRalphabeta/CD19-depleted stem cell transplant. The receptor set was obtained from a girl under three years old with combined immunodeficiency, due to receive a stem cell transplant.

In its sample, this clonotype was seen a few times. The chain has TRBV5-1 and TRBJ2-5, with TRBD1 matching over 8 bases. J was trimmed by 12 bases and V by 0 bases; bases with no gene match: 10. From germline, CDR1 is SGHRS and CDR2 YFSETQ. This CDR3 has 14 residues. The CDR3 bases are TGCGCCAGCAGCTTGGAGTGGGCCGGGACAGGAAAGTACTTC. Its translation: CASSLEWAGTGKYF.

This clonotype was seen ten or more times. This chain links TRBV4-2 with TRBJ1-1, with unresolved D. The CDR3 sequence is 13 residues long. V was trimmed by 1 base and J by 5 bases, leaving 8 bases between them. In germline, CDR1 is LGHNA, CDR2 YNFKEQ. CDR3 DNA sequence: TGTGCCAGCAGCCAAGGTTCAGAGACTGAAGCTTTCTTT. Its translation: CASSQGSETEAFF.

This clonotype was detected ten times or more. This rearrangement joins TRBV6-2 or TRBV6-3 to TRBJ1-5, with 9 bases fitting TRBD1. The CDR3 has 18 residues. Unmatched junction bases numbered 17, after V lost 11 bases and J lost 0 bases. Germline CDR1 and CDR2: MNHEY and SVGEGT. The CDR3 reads CASPRGPGQGYSNQPQHF. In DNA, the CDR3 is TGTGCCTCCCCCCGGGGCCCGGGACAGGGATATAGCAATCAGCCCCAGCATTTT.

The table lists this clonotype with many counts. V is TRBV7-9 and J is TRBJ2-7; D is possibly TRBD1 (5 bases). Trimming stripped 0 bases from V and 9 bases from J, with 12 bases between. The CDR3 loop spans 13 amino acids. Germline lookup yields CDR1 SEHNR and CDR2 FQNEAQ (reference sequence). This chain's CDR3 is CASSLAPGPWQYF. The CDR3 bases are TGTGCCAGCAGCTTAGCCCCAGGGCCCTGGCAGTACTTC.

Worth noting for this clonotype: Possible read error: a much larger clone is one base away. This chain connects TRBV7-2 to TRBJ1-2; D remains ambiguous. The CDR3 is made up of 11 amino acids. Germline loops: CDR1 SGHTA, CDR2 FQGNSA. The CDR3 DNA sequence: TGTGCCAGCAGCTTATATCATGGCGACACCTTC. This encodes CASSLYHGDTF.

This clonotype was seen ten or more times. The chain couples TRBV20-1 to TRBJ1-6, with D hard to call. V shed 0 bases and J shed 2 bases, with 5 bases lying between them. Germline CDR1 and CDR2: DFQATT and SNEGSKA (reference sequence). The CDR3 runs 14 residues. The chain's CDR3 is CSAREGPYNSPLHF. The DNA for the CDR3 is TGCAGTGCTAGAGAGGGTCCCTATAATTCACCCCTCCACTTT.

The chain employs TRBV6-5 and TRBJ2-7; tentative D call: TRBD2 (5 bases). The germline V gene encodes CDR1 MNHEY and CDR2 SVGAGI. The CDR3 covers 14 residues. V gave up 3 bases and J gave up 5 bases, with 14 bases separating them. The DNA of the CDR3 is TGTGCCAGCAGTTATCGGGGTACCGGCGACGAGCAGTACTTC. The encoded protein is CASSYRGTGDEQYF.

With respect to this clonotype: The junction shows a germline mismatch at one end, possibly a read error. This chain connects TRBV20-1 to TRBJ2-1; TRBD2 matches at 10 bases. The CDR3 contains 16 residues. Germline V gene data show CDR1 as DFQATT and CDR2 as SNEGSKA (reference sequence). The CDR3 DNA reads TGCTGTGCTAGAGACTTTCTAGCGGGAGTAGGCGATGAGCAGTTCTTC. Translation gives CCARDFLAGVGDEQFF.

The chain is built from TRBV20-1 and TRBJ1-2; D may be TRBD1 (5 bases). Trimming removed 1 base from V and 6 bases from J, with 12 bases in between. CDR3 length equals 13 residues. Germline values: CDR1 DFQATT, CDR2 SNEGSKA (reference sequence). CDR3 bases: TGCAGTGCTAGAGCCTGGGGCGGGCATGGCTACACCTTC. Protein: CSARAWGGHGYTF.

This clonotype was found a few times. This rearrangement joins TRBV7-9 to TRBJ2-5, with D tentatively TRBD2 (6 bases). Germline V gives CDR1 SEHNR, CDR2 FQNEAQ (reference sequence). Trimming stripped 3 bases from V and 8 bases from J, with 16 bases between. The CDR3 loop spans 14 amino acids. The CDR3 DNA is TGTGCCAGCAGCTTCCCCCCAGGAGGGGAAACCCAGTACTTC. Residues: CASSFPPGGETQYF.

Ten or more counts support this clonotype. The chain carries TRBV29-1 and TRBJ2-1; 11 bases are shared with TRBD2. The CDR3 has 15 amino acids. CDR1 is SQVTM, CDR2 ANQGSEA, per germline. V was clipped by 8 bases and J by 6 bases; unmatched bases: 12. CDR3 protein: CSFFTGTSGINEQFF. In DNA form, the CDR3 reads TGCAGCTTCTTCACCGGGACTAGCGGTATCAATGAGCAGTTCTTC.

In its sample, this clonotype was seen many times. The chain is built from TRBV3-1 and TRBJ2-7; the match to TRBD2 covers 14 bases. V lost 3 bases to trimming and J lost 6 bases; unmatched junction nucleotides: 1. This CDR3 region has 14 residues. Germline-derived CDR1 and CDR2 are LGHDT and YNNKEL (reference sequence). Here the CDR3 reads CASSHGLAGGEQYF. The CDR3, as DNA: TGTGCCAGCAGCCACGGACTAGCGGGGGGCGAGCAGTACTTC.

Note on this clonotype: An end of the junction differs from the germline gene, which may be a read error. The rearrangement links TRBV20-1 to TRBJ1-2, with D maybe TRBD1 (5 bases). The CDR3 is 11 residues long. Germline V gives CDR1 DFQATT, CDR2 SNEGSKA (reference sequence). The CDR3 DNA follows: TGCAGTGCTAGAGAATACAGGACAAATAGCTTC. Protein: CSAREYRTNSF.

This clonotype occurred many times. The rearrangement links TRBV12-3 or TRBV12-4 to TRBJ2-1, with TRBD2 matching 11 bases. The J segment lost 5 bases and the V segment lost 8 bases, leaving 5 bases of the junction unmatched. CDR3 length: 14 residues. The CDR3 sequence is CASGGGLADNEQFF. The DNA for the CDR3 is TGTGCCAGCGGGGGGGGACTAGCGGACAATGAGCAGTTCTTC.

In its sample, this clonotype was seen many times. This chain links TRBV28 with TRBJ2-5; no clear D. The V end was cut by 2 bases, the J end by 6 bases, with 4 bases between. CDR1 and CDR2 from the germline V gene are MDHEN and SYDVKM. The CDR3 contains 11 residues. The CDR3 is CASSLTQTQYF. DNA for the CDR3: TGTGCCAGCAGTTTAACTCAGACCCAGTACTTC.

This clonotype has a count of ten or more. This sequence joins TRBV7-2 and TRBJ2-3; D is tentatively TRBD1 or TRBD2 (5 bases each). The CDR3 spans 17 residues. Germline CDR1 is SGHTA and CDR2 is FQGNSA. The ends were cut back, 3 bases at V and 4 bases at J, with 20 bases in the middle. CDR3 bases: TGTGCCAGCAGCTTTATTGTCCAGGGAGTCCCTGCAGATACGCAGTATTTT. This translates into CASSFIVQGVPADTQYF. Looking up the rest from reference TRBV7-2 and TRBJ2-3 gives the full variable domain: GAGVSQSPSNKVTEKGKDVELRCDPISGHTALYWYRQSLGQGLEFLIYFQGNSAPDKSGLPSDRFSAERTGGSVSTLTIQRTQQEDSAVYLCASSFIVQGVPADTQYFGPGTRLTVL.

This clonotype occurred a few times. The CDR3 spells CASSTPGRDEQYF. In DNA form, the CDR3 reads TGTGCCAGCAGCACCCCGGGTAGGGACGAGCAGTACTTC. The chain couples TRBV7-2 to TRBJ2-7, with D uncertain. Deletions cut 5 bases from V and 5 bases from J, with 13 bases between. CDR3 size: 13 residues. Germline CDR1 SGHTA, CDR2 FQGNSA.

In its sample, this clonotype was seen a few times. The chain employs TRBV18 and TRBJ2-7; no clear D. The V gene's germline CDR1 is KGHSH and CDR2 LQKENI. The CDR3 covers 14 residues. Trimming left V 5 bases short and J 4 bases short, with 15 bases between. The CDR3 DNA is TGTGCCAGCTCAATCTCGACCACCGAGTACGAGCAGTACTTC. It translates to CASSISTTEYEQYF.

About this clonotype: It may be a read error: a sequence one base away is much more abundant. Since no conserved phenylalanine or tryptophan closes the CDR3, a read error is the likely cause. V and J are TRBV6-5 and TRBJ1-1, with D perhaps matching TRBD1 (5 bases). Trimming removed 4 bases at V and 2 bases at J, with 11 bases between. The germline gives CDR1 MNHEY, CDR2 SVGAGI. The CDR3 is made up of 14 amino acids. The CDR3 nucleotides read TGTGCCAGCAGTTTCGGGGCAGTTAACACTGAAGCTTTCTCT. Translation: CASSFGAVNTEAFS.

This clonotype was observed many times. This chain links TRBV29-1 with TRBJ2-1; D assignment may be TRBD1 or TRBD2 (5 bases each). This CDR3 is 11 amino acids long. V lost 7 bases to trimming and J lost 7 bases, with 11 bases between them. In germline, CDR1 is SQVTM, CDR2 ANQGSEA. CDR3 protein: CSAIWGNEQFF. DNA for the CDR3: TGCAGCGCGATTTGGGGGAATGAGCAGTTCTTC.

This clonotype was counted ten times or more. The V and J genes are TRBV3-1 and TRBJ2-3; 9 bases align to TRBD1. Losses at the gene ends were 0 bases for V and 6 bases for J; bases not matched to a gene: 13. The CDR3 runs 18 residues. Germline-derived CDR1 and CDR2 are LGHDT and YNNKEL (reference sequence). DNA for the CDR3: TGTGCCAGCAGCCAAGACATTTTTTCCGGGACAGGGACGGATACGCAGTATTTT. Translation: CASSQDIFSGTGTDTQYF.

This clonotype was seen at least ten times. CDR3 protein: CASSKALRRRDEQYF. Here the CDR3 DNA reads TGTGCCAGCAGCAAAGCGTTGCGAAGGAGAGACGAGCAGTACTTC. The chain combines TRBV21-1 with TRBJ2-7. TRBV21-1 is given as a pseudogene. The CDR3 extends over 15 amino acids.

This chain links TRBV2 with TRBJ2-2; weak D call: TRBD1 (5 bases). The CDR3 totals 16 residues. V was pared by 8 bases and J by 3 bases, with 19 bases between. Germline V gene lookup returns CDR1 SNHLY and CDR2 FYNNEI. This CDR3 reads CASSSKDRTYTGELFF. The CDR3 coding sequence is TGTGCCAGCTCCTCCAAAGACAGAACCTACACCGGGGAGCTGTTTTTT.

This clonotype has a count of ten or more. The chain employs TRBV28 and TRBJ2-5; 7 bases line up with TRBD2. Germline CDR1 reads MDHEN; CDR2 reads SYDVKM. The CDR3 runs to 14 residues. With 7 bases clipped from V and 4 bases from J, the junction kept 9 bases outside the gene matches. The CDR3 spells CASTRLARIETQYF. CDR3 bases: TGTGCCAGCACAAGACTAGCTCGGATAGAGACCCAGTACTTC.

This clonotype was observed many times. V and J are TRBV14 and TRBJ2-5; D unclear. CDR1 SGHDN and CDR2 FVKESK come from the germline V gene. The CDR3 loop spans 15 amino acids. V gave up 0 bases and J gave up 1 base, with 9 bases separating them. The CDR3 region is CASSQDVAAQETQYF. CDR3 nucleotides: TGTGCCAGCAGCCAAGATGTGGCAGCCCAAGAGACCCAGTACTTC.

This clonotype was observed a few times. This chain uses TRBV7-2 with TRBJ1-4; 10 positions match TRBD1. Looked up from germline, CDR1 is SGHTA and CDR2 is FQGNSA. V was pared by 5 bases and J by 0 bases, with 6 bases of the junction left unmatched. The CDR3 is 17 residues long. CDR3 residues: CASSPGQGVATNEKLFF. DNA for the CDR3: TGTGCCAGCAGCCCTGGACAGGGGGTTGCAACTAATGAAAAACTGTTTTTT.

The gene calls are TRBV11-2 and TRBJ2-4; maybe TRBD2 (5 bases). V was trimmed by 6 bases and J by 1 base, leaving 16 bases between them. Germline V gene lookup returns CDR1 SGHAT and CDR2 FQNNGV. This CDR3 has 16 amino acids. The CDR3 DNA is TGTGCCAGCAGTGCCGGGAAAAATGAGGCCAAAAACATTCAGTACTTC. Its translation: CASSAGKNEAKNIQYF.

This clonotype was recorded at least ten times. The CDR3 loop is CASSLVPGPSSYEQYF. The CDR3 DNA follows: TGTGCCAGCAGCTTAGTCCCCGGTCCTAGCTCCTACGAGCAGTACTTC. The chain is built from TRBV7-6 and TRBJ2-7; no clear D gene. Germline V gene lookup returns CDR1 SGHVS and CDR2 FNYEAQ. V was trimmed by 1 base and J by 0 bases, leaving 13 bases between them. The CDR3 contains 16 residues.

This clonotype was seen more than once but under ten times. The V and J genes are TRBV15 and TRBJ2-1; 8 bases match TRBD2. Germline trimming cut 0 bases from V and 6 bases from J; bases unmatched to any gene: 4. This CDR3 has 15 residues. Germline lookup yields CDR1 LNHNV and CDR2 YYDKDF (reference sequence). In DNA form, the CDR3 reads TGTGCCACCAGCAGAGATGACGGGAGGGGCAATGAGCAGTTCTTC. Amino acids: CATSRDDGRGNEQFF. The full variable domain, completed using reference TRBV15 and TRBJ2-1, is DAMVIQNPRYQVTQFGKPVTLSCSQTLNHNVMYWYQQKSSQAPKLLFHYYDKDFNNEADTPDNFQSRRPNTSFCFLDIRSPGLGDTAMYLCATSRDDGRGNEQFFGPGTRLTVL.

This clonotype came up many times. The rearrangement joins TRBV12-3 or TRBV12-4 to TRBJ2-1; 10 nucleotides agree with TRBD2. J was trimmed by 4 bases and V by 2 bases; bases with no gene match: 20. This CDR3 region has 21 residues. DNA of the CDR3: TGTGCCAGCAGTTTAACTTTCGCCGGGCTAGCGGGAGAGTTTAGTTACAATGAGCAGTTCTTC. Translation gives CASSLTFAGLAGEFSYNEQFF.